The 4 T cell receptor beta chains below all came from one sample that was sequenced in a study of metastatic and nonmetastatic thyroid tumors. TCRdb reprocessed the PCR reads using MiXCR. The repertoire holds approximately 7,900 clones, about 26% seen once, with 6% to 7.5% in the top ten. Thyroid surgery had not been preceded by any treatment in any patient. Sequences were obtained from adjacent normal tissue. Receptors were obtained from a female donor with papillary thyroid cancer or a benign thyroid nodule (not recorded which). Some clones in this sample may be carry-over from other donors' samples.

On this clone: Other nucleotide sequences in the sample specify the same CDR3. V is TRBV14 and J is TRBJ1-1; D remains unclear. The CDR3 totals 16 residues. V lost 4 bases to trimming and J lost 3 bases, with 18 bases between them. Germline V gene lookup returns CDR1 SGHDN and CDR2 FVKESK. CDR3 in amino acids: CASSPSQAGLDTEAFF. CDR3 sequence (DNA): TGTGCCAGCAGCCCATCCCAAGCGGGGTTGGACACTGAAGCTTTCTTT.

V is TRBV6-5 and J is TRBJ2-7; possible D gene TRBD2, 5 bases. Between the trimmed V and J ends, which lost 1 base and 2 bases, there was a span of 9 bases. The CDR3 is made up of 14 amino acids. Per the germline V gene, CDR1 is MNHEY and CDR2 is SVGAGI. CDR3 protein: CASSYYGKTYEQYF. The CDR3, as DNA: TGTGCCAGCAGTTACTACGGGAAGACCTACGAGCAGTACTTC.

This clone was detected a few times. The chain joins TRBV6-1 to TRBJ2-7; D tentatively fits TRBD1 or TRBD2 (5 bases each). V was cut by 5 bases and J by 1 base, with 15 bases left in between. The CDR3 consists of 15 residues. CDR1 MNHNS and CDR2 SASEGT come from the germline V gene. The CDR3 DNA reads TGTGCCAGCAGTCCGGGACGGGGCTTTTCCTACGAGCAGTACTTC. Its protein product is CASSPGRGFSYEQYF.

This clone was found a few times. J is TRBJ2-1 and V is TRBV24-1, with 9 bases identical to TRBD1. The germline V gene encodes CDR1 KGHDR and CDR2 SFDVKD. V lost 3 bases and J lost 5; bases outside the gene matches: 7. The CDR3 runs to 16 residues. CDR3 region: CATSDAPGQGDNEQFF. Here the CDR3 DNA reads TGTGCCACCAGTGATGCACCGGGACAGGGAGACAATGAGCAGTTCTTC.